The 9 T cell receptor beta chains below were found in one sample sequenced in a study of Ad26.COV2.S vaccination and SARS-CoV-2 variants. The sample's treatment: some 19 received Ad26.COV2.S at low or high dose, single or two shots; a few received placebo; per-sample allocation not given. Day 63 after the first vaccine or placebo injection was the time point for sampling. Sequencing was performed with immunoSEQ multiplex PCR; in TCRdb, only in-frame clones are kept and a portion is missing. The repertoire consists of approximately 410,000 clones, with about nine tenths occurring once and the leading ten covering more than 1.5%. The material sequenced was peripheral blood, taken in a trial of Ad26.COV2.S vaccine versus placebo. The receptors derive from a person between 18 and 65 years old who received the Ad26.COV2.S COVID-19 vaccine or a placebo.

The genes are TRBV4-3 and TRBJ1-2; D gene unclear. V was cut by 1 base and J by 2 bases, with 5 bases left in between. Germline V gene lookup returns CDR1 LGHNA and CDR2 YSLEER. This CDR3 comprises 13 residues. The CDR3 protein is CASSQARNYGYTF. The CDR3 DNA reads TGCGCCAGCAGCCAAGCCAGGAACTATGGCTACACCTTC.

This chain links TRBV7-9 with TRBJ2-5; TRBD2 is a possible D gene (6 bases). Germline CDR1 SEHNR, CDR2 FQNEAQ (reference sequence). This CDR3 has 15 residues. Trimming took off 5 bases at V and 5 bases at J, with 18 bases between the two ends. This CDR3 is CASSAVEFGGETQYF. The CDR3 DNA follows: TGTGCCAGCAGCGCTGTTGAGTTCGGAGGGGAGACCCAGTACTTC. Full variable domain (rest looked up from reference TRBV7-9 and TRBJ2-5): DTGVSQNPRHKITKRGQNVTFRCDPISEHNRLYWYRQTLGQGPEFLTYFQNEAQLEKSRLLSDRFSAERPKGSFSTLEIQRTEQGDSAMYLCASSAVEFGGETQYFGPGTRLLVL.

This chain links TRBV28 with TRBJ1-6; D is ambiguous. CDR3 size: 16 residues. Trimming took off 3 bases at V and 10 bases at J, with 19 bases between the two ends. Per germline, CDR1 MDHEN and CDR2 SYDVKM. The CDR3 DNA follows: TGTGCCAGCAGTTTTCGACTCTGGCAGGCCCCCTCACCCCTCCACTTT. Translation gives CASSFRLWQAPSPLHF.

The chain combines TRBV6-5 with TRBJ2-3; 7 nucleotides match TRBD1. Germline V gives CDR1 MNHEY, CDR2 SVGAGI. V was pared by 10 bases and J by 1 base, with 8 bases of the junction left unmatched. The CDR3 length is 14 residues. The CDR3 coding sequence is TGTGCCACCCAGGGGGTAGTGGGCACAGATACGCAGTATTTT. Its translation: CATQGVVGTDTQYF.

The gene calls are TRBV29-1 and TRBJ1-1; TRBD1 matches at 7 bases. With 7 bases clipped from V and 0 bases from J, the junction kept 5 bases outside the gene matches. This CDR3 has 13 amino acids. The germline V gene encodes CDR1 SQVTM and CDR2 ANQGSEA. The DNA for the CDR3 is TGCAGCGCCGGGGACAGCCTGAACACTGAAGCTTTCTTT. It yields the protein CSAGDSLNTEAFF.

This chain joins TRBV4-3 and TRBJ2-1, with 9 positions matching TRBD1. Unmatched junction bases numbered 3, after V lost 3 bases and J lost 0 bases. The CDR3 covers 16 residues. Germline V gene lookup returns CDR1 LGHNA and CDR2 YSLEER. CDR3 sequence: CASSQDRGRSYNEQFF. The CDR3 DNA follows: TGCGCCAGCAGCCAGGACAGGGGACGCTCCTACAATGAGCAGTTCTTC.

The chain has TRBV5-6 and TRBJ1-1; the match to TRBD1 covers 8 bases. Germline CDR1 is SGHDT and CDR2 is YYEEEE. The CDR3 is made up of 15 amino acids. The junction had 9 bases not matched to a gene; V was cut back by 5 bases and J by 3 bases. The CDR3 spells CASRYDRGWDTEAFF. Here the CDR3 DNA reads TGTGCCAGCAGATACGACAGGGGTTGGGACACTGAAGCTTTCTTT.

This chain connects TRBV3-1 (or the pseudogene TRBV3-2) to TRBJ2-1; 14 bases align to TRBD2. The CDR3 consists of 14 residues. CDR1 is LGHDT, CDR2 YNNKEL, per germline (reference sequence). V trimming: 6 bases; J trimming: 12 bases; junction bases outside the gene matches: 7. In DNA, the CDR3 is TGTGCCAGCAGGACTAGCGGGGGGGCGGTTGGGCAGTTCTTC. This sequence encodes CASRTSGGAVGQFF.

V usage is TRBV5-6 and J usage is TRBJ2-1; 12 nucleotides agree with TRBD2. CDR1 and CDR2 (germline): SGHDT, YYEEEE. This CDR3 spans 14 amino acids. The junction had 5 bases not matched to a gene; V was cut back by 5 bases and J by 8 bases. The CDR3 loop reads CASRRLAGGHEQFF. CDR3 DNA sequence: TGTGCCAGCAGGCGCCTAGCGGGGGGGCATGAGCAGTTCTTC.